The 29 T cell receptor beta chains given below trace back to one sample, sequenced in a study of T cell repertoires in cytomegalovirus infection. One entry per CDR3 protein results from TCRdb running MiXCR on the reads. The data show about 740,000 distinct CDR3 sequences, 35% to 45% seen once. The specimen sequenced was PBMCs. The receptor source for this set is a human donor in good health (CMV status not recorded). Some clones in this sample may be carry-over from other donors' samples.

This clonotype has more than one count but fewer than ten. The chain joins TRBV7-8 to TRBJ2-3; weak D call: TRBD2 (6 bases). V lost 3 bases and J lost 4, with 20 bases in between. The CDR3 sequence is 17 residues long. In germline, CDR1 is SGHVS, CDR2 FQNEAQ. The CDR3 reads CASSFSLWDGRADTQYF. The CDR3 nucleotides read TGTGCCAGCAGCTTTTCGCTCTGGGACGGGAGAGCAGATACGCAGTATTTT. Full variable domain (rest looked up from reference TRBV7-8 and TRBJ2-3): GAGVSQSPRYKVAKRGQDVALRCDPISGHVSLFWYQQALGQGPEFLTYFQNEAQLDKSGLPSDRFFAERPEGSVSTLKIQRTQQEDSAVYLCASSFSLWDGRADTQYFGPGTRLTVL.

The chain links TRBV7-4 to TRBJ1-5; tentative D call: TRBD1 (6 bases). CDR3 length: 14 amino acids. The V gene's germline CDR1 is SGHVT and CDR2 SQSDAQ. Trimming removed 8 bases at V and 0 bases at J, with 11 bases between. CDR3: CASGQSNSNQPQHF. The CDR3 nucleotides read TGTGCCAGCGGACAGTCTAATAGCAATCAGCCCCAGCATTTT.

The chain uses TRBV11-2 and TRBJ1-5; TRBD1 is a possible D gene (6 bases). CDR1 and CDR2 (germline): SGHAT, FQNNGV. The CDR3 runs to 16 residues. Deletions cut 1 base from V and 1 base from J, with 11 bases between. CDR3 sequence reads: CASSLVRDKSNQPQHF. The CDR3 DNA follows: TGTGCCAGCAGCTTAGTCCGGGACAAGAGCAATCAGCCCCAGCATTTT.

Concerning this clonotype itself: At one boundary the junction diverges from the germline segment, which might be a read error. The V call is TRBV4-1, the J call TRBJ1-1; 7 positions agree with TRBD1. This CDR3 is 15 amino acids long. The germline V gene encodes CDR1 MGHRA and CDR2 YSYEKL. CDR3 coding DNA: TGTGCCAGCAGCCAAGGGCACCAGGGGGACACTGAAGCTTTCTTT. Translating gives CASSQGHQGDTEAFF.

The V gene is TRBV6-1, the J gene TRBJ2-7; 10 nucleotides agree with TRBD1. V shed 10 bases and J 4 bases; nucleotides not matched to a gene: 7. The CDR3 has 13 residues. The germline V gene has CDR1 MNHNS and CDR2 SASEGT. In DNA form, the CDR3 reads TGTGCCAACTCTCGGGACAGGGGTTACGAGCAGTACTTC. Its protein is CANSRDRGYEQYF.

The CDR3 coding sequence is TGTGCCAGCAGCTTAGATCTTGCCAGCGGGGGCTACTCCTACAATGAGCAGTTCTTC. Translating it yields CASSLDLASGGYSYNEQFF. The chain links TRBV11-2 to TRBJ2-1; TRBD2 aligns across 8 bases. CDR1 is SGHAT, CDR2 FQNNGV, per germline. This CDR3 has 19 residues. J was trimmed by 0 bases and V by 0 bases; bases with no gene match: 10. Full variable domain (rest looked up from reference TRBV11-2 and TRBJ2-1): EAGVAQSPRYKIIEKRQSVAFWCNPISGHATLYWYQQILGQGPKLLIQFQNNGVVDDSQLPKDRFSAERLKGVDSTLKIQPAKLEDSAVYLCASSLDLASGGYSYNEQFFGPGTRLTVL.

The V and J genes are TRBV28 and TRBJ2-3, with 8 nucleotides matching TRBD1. Germline CDR1 reads MDHEN; CDR2 reads SYDVKM. V trimming: 6 bases; J trimming: 0 bases; junction bases outside the gene matches: 5. The CDR3 runs to 15 residues. CDR3 nucleotide sequence: TGTGCCAGCAGCAAACAGGGGGGAAGCACAGATACGCAGTATTTT. As protein: CASSKQGGSTDTQYF.

Written as DNA, the CDR3 is TGTGCCAGCAGCATGGGTGGGGGGCCGAACACTGAAGCTTTCTTT. Translation gives CASSMGGGPNTEAFF. The chain joins TRBV5-4 to TRBJ1-1, with a possible D match to TRBD1 (6 bases). The V and J ends lost 4 bases and 1 base respectively, with 14 bases between them. CDR1 is SGHNT and CDR2 is YYREEE in the germline V gene (reference sequence). The CDR3 contains 15 residues.

This chain uses TRBV29-1 with TRBJ1-2; D not certain. The CDR3 consists of 11 residues. Germline-derived CDR1 and CDR2 are SQVTM and ANQGSEA. Deletions cut 4 bases from V and 0 bases from J, with 3 bases between. CDR3 nucleotide sequence: TGCAGCGTTGCGACTAACTATGGCTACACCTTC. This gives the protein CSVATNYGYTF.

As to this clonotype: One junction end disagrees with the germline gene, perhaps due to a read error. This sequence joins TRBV28 and TRBJ2-1; D is uncertain. Per the germline V gene, CDR1 is MDHEN and CDR2 is SYDVKM. CDR3 length: 13 amino acids. The DNA for the CDR3 is TGTGCCATCAGTTTATGGCTCCCCAATGAGACGTTCTTC. Translating gives CAISLWLPNETFF. The whole variable domain, remainder taken from reference TRBV28 and TRBJ2-1, is DVKVTQSSRYLVKRTGEKVFLECVQDMDHENMFWYRQDPGLGLRLIYFSYDVKMKEKGDIPEGYSVSREKKERFSLILESASTNQTSMYLCAISLWLPNETFFGPGTRLTVL.

The chain employs TRBV19 and TRBJ2-1, with 7 nucleotides matching TRBD2. This CDR3 contains 16 residues. J was trimmed by 3 bases and V by 7 bases; bases with no gene match: 12. Germline loops: CDR1 LNHDA, CDR2 SQIVND (reference sequence). CDR3 nucleotides: TGTGCCAGTATATCTACAGCGGGACTTGACTACAATGAGCAGTTCTTC. This encodes CASISTAGLDYNEQFF.

The chain joins TRBV4-1 to TRBJ2-2; tentative D call: TRBD2 (7 bases). Per the germline V gene, CDR1 is MGHRA and CDR2 is YSYEKL. Trimming removed 4 bases at V and 0 bases at J, with 12 bases between. The CDR3 totals 16 residues. The CDR3 DNA follows: TGCGCCAGCAGCCCGAGGGGGGGCCCGAACACCGGGGAGCTGTTTTTT. Residues: CASSPRGGPNTGELFF.

The chain recombines TRBV5-1 with TRBJ2-7; D gene uncertain. Germline CDR1 SGHRS, CDR2 YFSETQ. This CDR3 is 14 amino acids long. V was clipped by 5 bases and J by 0 bases, with 12 bases between them. This CDR3 is CASSYGSASYEQYF. The CDR3 nucleotides are TGCGCCAGCAGTTACGGCTCGGCCTCCTACGAGCAGTACTTC.

The rearrangement uses TRBV20-1 and TRBJ2-7, with 10 nucleotides matching TRBD2. V lost 0 bases to trimming and J lost 7 bases; unmatched junction nucleotides: 9. The CDR3 is made up of 15 amino acids. Germline V gene data show CDR1 as DFQATT and CDR2 as SNEGSKA (reference sequence). The CDR3 is CSARELAGVSLEQYF. CDR3 DNA: TGCAGTGCTAGAGAGCTAGCGGGAGTAAGTCTGGAGCAGTACTTC.

A note on this clonotype: One end of the junction does not line up with germline, which may come from a read error. The chain recombines TRBV19 with TRBJ1-5, with TRBD1 matching over 8 bases. The germline V gene encodes CDR1 LNHDA and CDR2 SQIVND (reference sequence). The CDR3 runs 14 residues. The CDR3 bases are TGTGCCAGTAGTCCAGGACAGGGTGTCGTGCCCCAGCAGTTT. This codes for CASSPGQGVVPQQF. The variable domain in full, with the rest retrieved from reference TRBV19 and TRBJ1-5, is DGGITQSPKYLFRKEGQNVTLSCEQNLNHDAMYWYRQDPGQGLRLIYYSQIVNDFQKGDIAEGYSVSREKKESFPLTVTSAQKNPTAFYLCASSPGQGVVPQQFGDGTRLSIL.

This chain links TRBV2 with TRBJ1-1; D is perhaps TRBD1 (5 bases). CDR1 SNHLY and CDR2 FYNNEI come from the germline V gene. This CDR3 is built from 14 residues. V was clipped by 10 bases and J by 4 bases, with 19 bases between them. CDR3 sequence reads: CATYTNGHLTEAFF. CDR3 nucleotide sequence: TGTGCCACTTATACTAACGGACATCTCACTGAAGCTTTCTTT.

A word on this clonotype: One end of the junction is discordant with germline, which a read error may explain. This chain connects TRBV12-3 or TRBV12-4 to TRBJ2-7; weak D call: TRBD2 (5 bases). The CDR3 loop spans 13 amino acids. The CDR3 DNA is TGTGCCAGCAGTTCGGGGATAAACTACGAGCATTACTTC. Translated: CASSSGINYEHYF.

The table lists this clonotype with a few counts. The rearrangement links TRBV28 to TRBJ2-3, with 14 bases aligning to TRBD2. The CDR3 sequence is 17 residues long. V gave up 6 bases and J gave up 6 bases; unmatched junction bases: 11. From germline, CDR1 is MDHEN and CDR2 SYDVKM. CDR3 DNA sequence: TGTGCCAGCAGCCTTACCGGGACTAGCGGGGGAAGGGATACGCAGTATTTT. Protein product: CASSLTGTSGGRDTQYF.

On this clonotype itself: The junction departs from the called germline gene at one end, perhaps through a read error. The chain employs TRBV6-8 and TRBJ2-6; tentatively, D is TRBD1 or TRBD2 (5 bases each). Looked up from germline, CDR1 is MNHGY and CDR2 is SAAAGT. CDR3 size: 17 residues. The CDR3 bases are TGTGCCAGCAGTCCCTCCCAGCTGGTCGCCGGGGCCAACATCCTGACTTTC. Translating gives CASSPSQLVAGANILTF.

There are a few counts of this clonotype. The J gene is TRBJ1-3, the V gene TRBV14; possible D gene TRBD1, 5 bases. V shed 0 bases and J shed 3 bases, with 18 bases lying between them. The CDR3 has 18 amino acids. Per germline, CDR1 SGHDN and CDR2 FVKESK. Here the CDR3 DNA reads TGTGCCAGCAGCCAAGATAGAGTAGGGGTCGGCGGTGGAAACACCATATATTTT. Protein product: CASSQDRVGVGGGNTIYF.

In its sample, this clonotype was seen many times. This chain's CDR3 is CASSYRQGATEAFF. Here the CDR3 DNA reads TGTGCCAGCAGCTATCGACAGGGGGCCACTGAAGCTTTCTTT. V and J are TRBV7-2 and TRBJ1-1, with 10 positions matching TRBD1. CDR3 length: 14 residues. Germline-derived CDR1 and CDR2 are SGHTA and FQGNSA. V dropped 4 bases and J dropped 4; count of bases not matched to a gene: 3.

This clonotype appeared a few times. The gene calls are TRBV7-2 and TRBJ2-7; either TRBD1 or TRBD2 may supply D (5 bases each). The CDR3 runs 15 residues. CDR1 and CDR2 from the germline V gene are SGHTA and FQGNSA. V was trimmed by 7 bases and J by 5 bases, leaving 21 bases between them. The CDR3 protein is CASTSGRGATHEQYF. The CDR3 DNA follows: TGTGCCAGCACCTCGGGCCGAGGGGCTACACACGAGCAGTACTTC.

This clonotype came up many times. This rearrangement joins TRBV25-1 to TRBJ2-7; possibly TRBD1 or TRBD2 for D (6 bases each). This CDR3 is built from 13 residues. Germline V gene lookup returns CDR1 MGHDK and CDR2 SYGVNS. Trimming removed 9 bases from V and 6 bases from J, with 18 bases in between. DNA for the CDR3: TGTGCCAGTAGCGAAGGGGGGAGAGGCGAGCAGTACTTC. Protein product: CASSEGGRGEQYF.

This clonotype was seen a handful of times. The genes are TRBV12-3 or TRBV12-4 and TRBJ2-7; 7 nucleotides agree with TRBD1. This CDR3 has 14 residues. Unmatched junction bases numbered 10, after V lost 6 bases and J lost 5 bases. DNA of the CDR3: TGTGCCAGCAGAGCTACAGGGGAATTCAACGAGCAGTACTTC. Protein sequence: CASRATGEFNEQYF.

In regard to this clonotype: This may stem from a read error, because a much larger clone lies one nucleotide away. The genes are TRBV4-1 and TRBJ2-2; D might be TRBD2 (5 bases). The CDR3 loop spans 15 amino acids. From germline, CDR1 is MGHRA and CDR2 YSYEKL. CDR3 residues: CASSFGRTNTGEMFF. CDR3 sequence (DNA): TGTGCCAGCAGCTTCGGGCGCACGAACACCGGGGAGATGTTTTTT.

This clonotype appeared many times. The V and J genes are TRBV7-2 and TRBJ2-7; possible D gene TRBD1, 6 bases. Trimming shortened V by 4 bases and J by 7 bases, and 11 bases separated the two germline ends. The CDR3 has 12 amino acids. The germline V gene encodes CDR1 SGHTA and CDR2 FQGNSA. The CDR3 protein is CASSSRTDEQYF. CDR3 DNA sequence: TGTGCCAGCAGCTCTCGGACAGATGAGCAGTACTTC.

This chain joins TRBV19 and TRBJ1-1; D unclear. This CDR3 has 13 amino acids. The germline gives CDR1 LNHDA, CDR2 SQIVND (reference sequence). V was shortened by 3 bases and J by 2 bases, with 7 bases between the two germline ends. The CDR3 DNA reads TGTGCCAGTAGTATGGGCGCCAACACTGAAGCTTTCTTT. This codes for CASSMGANTEAFF.

The CDR3 reads CASSLFEGSSYEQYF. CDR3 DNA sequence: TGTGCCAGCAGCTTATTTGAGGGGAGCTCCTACGAGCAGTACTTC. This sequence joins TRBV7-2 and TRBJ2-7; D is possibly TRBD1 or TRBD2 (5 bases each). CDR1 and CDR2 (germline): SGHTA, FQGNSA. The CDR3 covers 15 residues. Trimming left V 2 bases short and J 0 bases short, with 11 bases between.

The sample holds a few counts of this clonotype. The genes are TRBV3-1 and TRBJ1-6; 8 nucleotides align to TRBD1. V trimming: 4 bases; J trimming: 7 bases; junction bases outside the gene matches: 6. The germline V gene encodes CDR1 LGHDT and CDR2 YNNKEL (reference sequence). The CDR3 loop spans 15 amino acids. The CDR3 sequence is CASSPGQGVNSPLHF. The CDR3 region has the DNA TGTGCCAGCAGCCCCGGACAGGGTGTAAATTCACCCCTCCACTTT.